This note documents a single T cell receptor beta chain sequence. The sample originates from a study of blood T cell repertoires in COVID-19. TCRdb's copy holds only in-frame clones and misses some; the assay was immunoSEQ multiplex PCR. Of approximately 250,000 clones in the sample, approximately 86% are singletons; the top ten hold 1.5% to 2%. CDR1 is MNHEY and CDR2 is SMNVEV in the germline V gene (reference sequence). CDR3 length: 15 amino acids. With V trimmed by 4 bases and J by 7 bases, 6 bases remained unmatched. The sequencing sample was made of peripheral blood. This clonotype was sampled from a woman aged 55-75 years who had recovered from COVID-19. The chain uses TRBV27 and TRBJ1-4, with TRBD1 matching over 10 bases. CDR3 nucleotide sequence: TGTGCCAGCAGTTCCCGACAGGGGGCGAGTGAAAAACTGTTTTTT. Amino acids: CASSSRQGASEKLFF.